Below, one T cell receptor beta chain is given with its context. Germline V gives CDR1 MGHRA, CDR2 YSYEKL. The CDR3 has 14 residues. Deletions cut 0 bases from V and 1 base from J, with 6 bases between. These data are taken from a study of T cell responses to AZD1222 COVID-19 vaccine. TCRdb keeps only in-frame clones here, not all; method: immunoSEQ multiplex PCR. Of 90,000 to 120,000 clones in the sample, 80% to 95% are singletons; the top ten hold about 6.6%. The chain carries TRBV4-1 and TRBJ1-2; D not resolved. The sequencing used peripheral blood, collected 28 days after the second AZD1222 dose. The receptor's source is an adult who received the AZD1222 COVID-19 vaccine. CDR3 sequence (DNA): TGCGCCAGCAGCCAAGATAACCGTAACTATGGCTACACCTTC. Its translation: CASSQDNRNYGYTF.